A single sample gave rise to the 29 T cell receptor beta chains below, sequenced in a study of graft-versus-host responses after intestinal transplantation. This table comes from immunoSEQ multiplex PCR, and its TCRdb copy is limited to in-frame clones, with some not included. The repertoire holds over 20,000 clones, with approximately 45% as singletons. Specimen: alloreactive CD4+ T cells from a mixed lymphocyte reaction culture, collected before intestinal transplant. Indicated subset: CFSE-low proliferating T cells sorted from roughly 6-day pre-transplant mixed lymphocyte reaction (GvH or HvG direction). These receptors all stem from a human patient who received an intestinal transplant.

The chain links TRBV6-5 to TRBJ1-6; no reliable D call. CDR1 MNHEY and CDR2 SVGAGI come from the germline V gene. Between the trimmed V and J ends, which lost 3 bases and 6 bases, there was a span of 9 bases. The CDR3 extends over 14 amino acids. This CDR3 is CASSYLGLNSPLHF. CDR3 in DNA: TGTGCCAGCAGTTATTTGGGCCTTAATTCACCCCTCCACTTT.

The rearrangement uses TRBV9 and TRBJ2-5; 9 nucleotides match TRBD1. The CDR3 extends over 15 amino acids. In germline, CDR1 is SGDLS, CDR2 YYNGEE. J gave up 4 bases and V 1 base, and 5 bases lay outside the gene matches. The CDR3 region has the DNA TGTGCCAGCAGCGTACTCGGGACAGGGAGAGAGACCCAGTACTTC. Protein sequence: CASSVLGTGRETQYF. The full variable domain, with the rest looked up from reference TRBV9 and TRBJ2-5, is DSGVTQTPKHLITATGQRVTLRCSPRSGDLSVYWYQQSLDQGLQFLIQYYNGEERAKGNILERFSAQQFPDLHSELNLSSLELGDSALYFCASSVLGTGRETQYFGPGTRLLVL.

V usage is TRBV10-3 and J usage is TRBJ1-1; TRBD1 matches at 9 bases. Per the germline V gene, CDR1 is ENHRY and CDR2 is SYGVKD. Trimming at V came to 5 bases and at J to 1 base, leaving 8 bases not matched to a gene. The CDR3 has 16 amino acids. Here the CDR3 reads CAISSGQGRGNTEAFF. As DNA, the CDR3 is TGTGCCATCAGTTCCGGACAGGGGAGGGGGAACACTGAAGCTTTCTTT.

In its sample, this clone was seen a few times. DNA of the CDR3: TGCGCCAGCAGCTCCGGCGGGGTCACTGAAGCTTTCTTT. It specifies CASSSGGVTEAFF. The rearrangement joins TRBV5-1 to TRBJ1-1; D gene ambiguous. Trimming removed 3 bases from V and 4 bases from J, with 10 bases in between. Per the germline V gene, CDR1 is SGHRS and CDR2 is YFSETQ. The CDR3 consists of 13 residues.

V is TRBV12-2 and J is TRBJ2-2; the table assigns TRBD1, which was not confirmed against the DNA. TRBV12-2 is deemed a pseudogene. The CDR3 contains 16 residues. Here the CDR3 reads CASRRRQRSTTGELFF. The CDR3 region has the DNA TGTGCAAGTCGCCGCCGACAGAGGTCGACCACCGGGGAGCTGTTTTTT.

This clone has just a few counts. The chain joins TRBV16 to TRBJ2-7; D gene uncertain. The CDR3 loop spans 15 amino acids. V dropped 2 bases and J dropped 3 bases, with 14 bases sitting between them. The germline gives CDR1 KGHSY, CDR2 FQNENV. This CDR3 is CASSQQQSPLYEQYF. The CDR3 DNA reads TGTGCCAGCAGCCAACAACAGTCACCCCTCTACGAGCAGTACTTC.

By frequency in the sample, this clone is medium-sized. The rearrangement links TRBV5-1 to TRBJ1-4; TRBD1 matches 8 bases. The CDR3 loop spans 14 amino acids. The V gene's germline CDR1 is SGHRS and CDR2 YFSETQ. Trimming at V came to 5 bases and at J to 6 bases, leaving 6 bases not matched to a gene. CDR3 nucleotides: TGCGCCAGCAGACTCCAGGGGGCGGATGAAAAACTGTTTTTT. Translated, it gives CASRLQGADEKLFF.

The sample holds a few counts of this clone. This chain connects TRBV19 to TRBJ1-3; TRBD1 aligns across 7 bases. Germline CDR1 LNHDA, CDR2 SQIVND (reference sequence). With V trimmed by 2 bases and J by 0 bases, 7 bases remained unmatched. The CDR3 spans 17 residues. Written as DNA, the CDR3 is TGTGCCAGTAGTATAAGTGGGGCAGGGGGCTCTGGAAACACCATATATTTT. Its protein product is CASSISGAGGSGNTIYF. Filled out from reference TRBV19 and TRBJ1-3, the complete variable domain reads DGGITQSPKYLFRKEGQNVTLSCEQNLNHDAMYWYRQDPGQGLRLIYYSQIVNDFQKGDIAEGYSVSREKKESFPLTVTSAQKNPTAFYLCASSISGAGGSGNTIYFGEGSWLTVV.

This clone has a handful of counts. The chain links TRBV6-1 to TRBJ1-6; 8 positions agree with TRBD1. Unmatched junction bases numbered 8, after V lost 7 bases and J lost 6 bases. Germline CDR1 and CDR2: MNHNS and SASEGT. The CDR3 runs 15 residues. This CDR3 is CASTPDRAGNSPLHF. In DNA, the CDR3 is TGTGCCAGCACCCCGGACAGGGCGGGTAATTCACCCCTCCACTTT.

The chain links TRBV27 to TRBJ1-2; 8 nucleotides agree with TRBD1. This CDR3 is 14 amino acids long. Looked up from germline, CDR1 is MNHEY and CDR2 is SMNVEV (reference sequence). After removal of 5 bases from V and 4 bases from J, the junction contained 6 bases not matched to a gene. The CDR3 loop reads CASSGAGTGYGYTF. CDR3 coding DNA: TGTGCCAGCAGTGGAGCCGGGACAGGCTATGGCTACACCTTC.

In its sample, this clone was seen once. The rearrangement uses TRBV19 and TRBJ2-5; 11 nucleotides align to TRBD2. V was clipped by 5 bases and J by 5 bases; unmatched bases: 10. There are 16 residues in the CDR3. CDR1 and CDR2 from the germline V gene are LNHDA and SQIVND (reference sequence). DNA for the CDR3: TGTGCCAGTAGTGTCCTAGCGGGGGGTCTAGGGGAGACCCAGTACTTC. It codes for CASSVLAGGLGETQYF.

This clone was detected a few times. The chain employs TRBV10-1 and TRBJ2-5; TRBD2 matches 10 bases. Germline-derived CDR1 and CDR2 are WNHNN and SYGVQD (reference sequence). J gave up 5 bases and V 3 bases, and 9 bases lay outside the gene matches. This CDR3 has 16 residues. DNA of the CDR3: TGCGCCAGCAGTGAAGGCGTAGCGGGGGGTTATGAGACCCAGTACTTC. The encoded protein is CASSEGVAGGYETQYF.

The genes are TRBV27 and TRBJ1-2; maybe TRBD1 (6 bases). Germline V CDR1 and CDR2: MNHEY, SMNVEV (reference sequence). This CDR3 has 14 residues. Trimming took 5 bases from V and 2 from J, leaving 12 bases between them. This CDR3 is CASSPRDTNYGYTF. In DNA, the CDR3 is TGTGCCAGCAGTCCCCGGGACACCAACTATGGCTACACCTTC.

This rearrangement joins TRBV12-5 to TRBJ1-1, with unresolved D. The CDR3 is 14 residues long. V lost 1 base and J lost 1, with 7 bases in between. Germline V gene lookup returns CDR1 LGHNT and CDR2 FRNRAP. The CDR3 is CASGLGIRNTEAFF. CDR3 sequence (DNA): TGTGCTAGTGGTTTGGGTATCAGGAACACTGAAGCTTTCTTT.

This clone appeared a few times. Here the CDR3 DNA reads TGTGCCAGCTCACCGGGACAGGGTGGTCGGACCCTCCACTTT. It codes for CASSPGQGGRTLHF. This chain connects TRBV18 to TRBJ1-6, with TRBD1 matching 9 bases. Per germline, CDR1 KGHSH and CDR2 LQKENI. J was trimmed by 14 bases and V by 3 bases; bases with no gene match: 8. The CDR3 has 14 residues. Complete variable domain (other parts from reference TRBV18 and TRBJ1-6): NAGVMQNPRHLVRRRGQEARLRCSPMKGHSHVYWYRQLPEEGLKFMVYLQKENIIDESGMPKERFSAEFPKEGPSILRIQQVVRGDSAAYFCASSPGQGGRTLHFGNGTRLTVT.

The J gene is TRBJ1-5, the V gene TRBV6-1; the D is unclear. Germline CDR1 is MNHNS and CDR2 is SASEGT. There are 14 residues in the CDR3. The ends were cut back, 2 bases at V and 4 bases at J, with 9 bases in the middle. The CDR3, as DNA: TGTGCCAGCAGTGAAACTTTCGGGAATCAGCCCCAGCATTTT. Protein: CASSETFGNQPQHF.

The chain uses TRBV5-5 and TRBJ1-1, with D unclear. Germline CDR1 and CDR2: SGHKS and YYEKEE (reference sequence). This CDR3 region has 15 residues. Trimming took 4 bases from V and 3 from J, leaving 16 bases between them. CDR3 coding DNA: TGTGCCAGCAGCCGAACCTCCAACGGGTACACTGAAGCTTTCTTT. Protein: CASSRTSNGYTEAFF.

This chain joins TRBV6-1 and TRBJ1-6; 9 nucleotides line up with TRBD1. The CDR3 covers 14 residues. The V gene's germline CDR1 is MNHNS and CDR2 SASEGT. V dropped 6 bases and J dropped 10; count of bases not matched to a gene: 7. CDR3 bases: TGTGCCAGCAGGGTGACAGGGGGGCAATCACCCCTCCACTTT. This gives the protein CASRVTGGQSPLHF.

In this sample, this clone turned up a few times. The chain links TRBV21-1 to TRBJ2-3; the DNA was not compared with TRBD2, the D call given in the table. TRBV21-1 is tagged as a pseudogene. The CDR3 contains 16 residues. The DNA for the CDR3 is TGTGCCAGCAGCAAAGAAGTGCGGGGAAGCACAGATACGCAGTATTTT. This gives the protein CASSKEVRGSTDTQYF.

This clone was picked up a small number of times. This rearrangement joins TRBV5-1 to TRBJ2-2; D not certain. Germline V gene lookup returns CDR1 SGHRS and CDR2 YFSETQ. The CDR3 is 15 residues long. V gave up 6 bases and J gave up 7 bases, with 19 bases separating them. The CDR3 DNA reads as TGCGCCAGCACCGTCTGGGCCGCCGGAATCGGGGAGCTGTTTTTT. Translation gives CASTVWAAGIGELFF.

The DNA for the CDR3 is TGTGCCAGCAGCGTTCTAGCGGGGAACACAGATACGCAGTATTTT. This gives the protein CASSVLAGNTDTQYF. This chain uses TRBV9 with TRBJ2-3; 9 nucleotides match TRBD2. The CDR3 is made up of 15 amino acids. V shed 2 bases and J 2 bases; nucleotides not matched to a gene: 3. CDR1 and CDR2 (germline): SGDLS, YYNGEE.

This chain uses TRBV6-1 with TRBJ1-6, with D possibly matching TRBD1 (6 bases). Germline CDR1 reads MNHNS; CDR2 reads SASEGT. Trimming removed 8 bases from V and 0 bases from J, with 11 bases in between. The CDR3 contains 15 residues. CDR3 amino acids: CASLTGSSYNSPLHF. The CDR3 nucleotides read TGTGCCAGCCTCACAGGGAGCTCCTATAATTCACCCCTCCACTTT.

The chain carries TRBV7-9 and TRBJ1-5; D uncertain. V was pared by 4 bases and J by 7 bases, with 20 bases between. The CDR3 is 16 residues long. The V gene's germline CDR1 is SEHNR and CDR2 FQNEAQ (reference sequence). The CDR3 here is CASSSVGRESEQPQHF. The CDR3 nucleotides are TGTGCCAGCAGCTCTGTCGGACGGGAGTCAGAGCAGCCCCAGCATTTT.

The genes are TRBV4-2 and TRBJ1-2, with D maybe TRBD1 (5 bases). Germline CDR1 LGHNA, CDR2 YNFKEQ. The CDR3 loop spans 15 amino acids. The V and J ends lost 1 base and 8 bases respectively, with 17 bases between them. CDR3: CASSQGEGDQGGYTF. Written as DNA, the CDR3 is TGTGCCAGCAGCCAAGGGGAAGGGGATCAAGGCGGCTACACCTTC.

V and J are TRBV27 and TRBJ1-6, with D possibly TRBD1 on 5 matching bases. V was cut by 6 bases and J by 9 bases, with 15 bases left in between. This CDR3 contains 14 residues. Germline V lookup: CDR1 MNHEY, CDR2 SMNVEV (reference sequence). The CDR3 spells CASSPGLGPSPLHF. CDR3 DNA: TGTGCCAGCAGCCCAGGGTTAGGGCCTTCACCCCTCCACTTT.

This clone was counted only a few times. The chain joins TRBV18 to TRBJ1-2; 7 bases agree with TRBD1. This CDR3 is 13 amino acids long. Germline V CDR1 and CDR2: KGHSH, LQKENI. Unmatched junction bases numbered 5, after V lost 3 bases and J lost 7 bases. CDR3 DNA sequence: TGTGCCAGCTCACCCGACAGGGTGGCTGGCTACACCTTC. The encoded protein is CASSPDRVAGYTF.

The gene calls are TRBV7-9 and TRBJ2-7, with 8 bases lining up with TRBD1. Trimming took 8 bases from V and 3 from J; bases not matched to a gene: 3. In germline, CDR1 is SEHNR, CDR2 FQNEAQ (reference sequence). The CDR3 extends over 12 amino acids. This chain's CDR3 is CASRGQDYEQYF. CDR3 DNA sequence: TGTGCCAGCCGGGGACAGGACTACGAGCAGTACTTC. Filled out from reference TRBV7-9 and TRBJ2-7, the complete variable domain reads DTGVSQNPRHKITKRGQNVTFRCDPISEHNRLYWYRQTLGQGPEFLTYFQNEAQLEKSRLLSDRFSAERPKGSFSTLEIQRTEQGDSAMYLCASRGQDYEQYFGPGTRLTVT.

This clone was seen only a few times. V gene TRBV18 combines with J gene TRBJ1-1; 7 bases map to TRBD1. Per the germline V gene, CDR1 is KGHSH and CDR2 is LQKENI. The CDR3 is made up of 16 amino acids. Trimming at V came to 1 base and at J to 1 base, leaving 6 bases not matched to a gene. The CDR3 DNA follows: TGTGCCAGCTCACCACTTGGTCCAGGGGGGAACACTGAAGCTTTCTTT. Translation gives CASSPLGPGGNTEAFF.

This sequence joins TRBV7-2 and TRBJ2-7, with D unresolved. The germline gives CDR1 SGHTA, CDR2 FQGNSA. The CDR3 is 14 amino acids. Trimming took 0 bases from V and 0 from J, leaving 6 bases between them. The CDR3 bases are TGTGCCAGCAGCTTAGCTTTTCACTCCTACGAGCAGTACTTC. Protein sequence: CASSLAFHSYEQYF. Based on the CDR3 plus reference TRBV7-2 and TRBJ2-7, the full variable domain is GAGVSQSPSNKVTEKGKDVELRCDPISGHTALYWYRQSLGQGLEFLIYFQGNSAPDKSGLPSDRFSAERTGGSVSTLTIQRTQQEDSAVYLCASSLAFHSYEQYFGPGTRLTVT.